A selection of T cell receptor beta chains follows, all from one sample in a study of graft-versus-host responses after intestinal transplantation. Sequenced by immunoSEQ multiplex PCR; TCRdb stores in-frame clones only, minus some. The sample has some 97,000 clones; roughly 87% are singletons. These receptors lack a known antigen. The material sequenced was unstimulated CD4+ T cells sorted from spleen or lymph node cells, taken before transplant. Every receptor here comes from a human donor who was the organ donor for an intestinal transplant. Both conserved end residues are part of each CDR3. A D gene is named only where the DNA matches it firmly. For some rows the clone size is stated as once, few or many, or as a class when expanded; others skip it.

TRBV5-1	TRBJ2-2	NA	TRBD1	CASTQGNSNTGELFF	TGCGCCAGCACACAGGGGAATTCTAACACCGGGGAGCTGTTTTTT
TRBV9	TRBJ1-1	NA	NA	CASSGYREDAEAFF	TGTGCCAGCAGCGGCTACAGGGAGGACGCTGAAGCTTTCTTT
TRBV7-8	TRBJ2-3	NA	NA	CASSQHGGHRNTQYF	TGTGCCAGCAGCCAGCACGGGGGACATCGTAATACGCAGTATTTT
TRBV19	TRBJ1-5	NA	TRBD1	CASSISGTGVSNQPQHF	TGTGCCAGTAGCATATCCGGGACAGGGGTTAGCAATCAGCCCCAGCATTTT
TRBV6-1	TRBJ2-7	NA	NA	CASSTEYEQYF	TGTGCCAGCAGTACCGAGTACGAGCAGTACTTC
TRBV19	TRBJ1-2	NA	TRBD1	CASSTRDRGQAYGYTF	TGTGCCAGTAGTACCCGGGACAGGGGGCAGGCCTATGGCTACACCTTC
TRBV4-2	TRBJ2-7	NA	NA	CASSQVTQTYEQYF	TGTGCTAGCAGCCAAGTAACACAGACCTACGAGCAGTACTTC
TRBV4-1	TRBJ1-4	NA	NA	CASSRSPPPEKLFF	TGCGCCAGCAGCCGGTCTCCACCTCCTGAAAAACTGTTTTTT
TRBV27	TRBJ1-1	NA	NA	CASSDRVWGAEAFF	TGTGCCAGCAGTGATAGGGTGTGGGGGGCTGAAGCTTTCTTT
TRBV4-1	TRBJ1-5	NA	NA	CASSQGVRSPNQPQHF	TGCGCCAGCAGCCAAGGTGTTCGGTCCCCTAATCAGCCCCAGCATTTT
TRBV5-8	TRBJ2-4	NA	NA	CASSIGTVTGKNIQYF	TGTGCCAGCAGCATCGGGACCGTTACGGGCAAAAACATTCAGTACTTC
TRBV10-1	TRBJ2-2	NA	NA	CASSERRKYTGELFF	TGCGCCAGCAGTGAAAGGAGAAAATACACCGGGGAGCTGTTTTTT
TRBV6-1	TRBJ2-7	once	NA	CASSRDSSSYEQYF	TGTGCCAGCAGTCGCGACAGCAGTTCCTACGAGCAGTACTTC
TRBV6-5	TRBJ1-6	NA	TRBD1	CASRAVQGAWSPLHF	TGTGCCAGCAGGGCCGTACAGGGGGCTTGGTCACCCCTCCACTTT
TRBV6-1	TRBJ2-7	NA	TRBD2	CASIVTSETYEQYF	TGTGCCAGCATCGTCACTAGCGAGACCTACGAGCAGTACTTC
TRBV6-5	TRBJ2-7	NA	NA	CASGRSISYEQYF	TGTGCCAGCGGTAGATCGATTTCCTACGAGCAGTACTTC
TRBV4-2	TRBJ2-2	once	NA	CASSQDEGGELFF	TGTGCCAGCAGCCAAGACGAGGGCGGGGAGCTGTTTTTT
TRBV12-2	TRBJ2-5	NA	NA	CASRLFPAQTQYF	TGTGCAAGTCGCTTATTCCCTGCTCAGACCCAGTACTTC
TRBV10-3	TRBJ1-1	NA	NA	CAISESREVGAFF	TGTGCCATCAGTGAGTCAAGGGAAGTCGGAGCTTTCTTT
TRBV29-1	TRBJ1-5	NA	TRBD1	CSVGDRGNGQPQHF	TGCAGCGTTGGGGACAGGGGGAACGGTCAGCCCCAGCATTTT
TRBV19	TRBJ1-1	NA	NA	CASTRLGTSNTEAFF	TGTGCCAGTACCCGGCTCGGGACATCCAACACTGAAGCTTTCTTT
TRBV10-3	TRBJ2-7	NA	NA	CAIRAGISSYEQYF	TGTGCCATCAGGGCAGGGATTTCCTCCTACGAGCAGTACTTC
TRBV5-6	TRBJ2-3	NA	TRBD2	CASSLVAGGATDTQYF	TGTGCCAGCAGCTTGGTGGCCGGGGGGGCCACAGATACGCAGTATTTT
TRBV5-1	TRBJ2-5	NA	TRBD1	CASSLGSRGLGETQYF	TGCGCCAGCAGCTTGGGGTCCAGGGGGCTAGGAGAGACCCAGTACTTC
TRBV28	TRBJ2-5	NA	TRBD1	CASSLQGAETQYF	TGTGCCAGCAGTTTACAGGGGGCAGAGACCCAGTACTTC
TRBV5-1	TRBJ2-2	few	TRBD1	CASSPGTATNTGELFF	TGCGCCAGCAGCCCTGGGACAGCCACGAACACCGGGGAGCTGTTTTTT
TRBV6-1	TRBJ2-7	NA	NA	CASRRDFYSYEQYF	TGTGCCAGCAGGAGGGACTTCTACTCCTACGAGCAGTACTTC
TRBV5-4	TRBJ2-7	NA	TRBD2	CASSLKFGTSGGAYEQYF	TGTGCCAGCAGCTTGAAGTTTGGAACTAGCGGGGGGGCCTACGAGCAGTACTTC
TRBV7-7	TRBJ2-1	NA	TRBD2	CASSLLRGDYNEQFF	TGTGCCAGCAGCTTATTGCGGGGGGATTACAATGAGCAGTTCTTC
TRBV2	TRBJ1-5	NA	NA	CASSQTGLGNQPQHF	TGTGCCAGCAGTCAGACCGGCCTGGGCAATCAGCCCCAGCATTTT
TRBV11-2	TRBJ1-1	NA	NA	CASSFIRGGGSDEAFF	TGTGCCAGCAGCTTTATCAGGGGTGGGGGCTCGGACGAAGCTTTCTTT
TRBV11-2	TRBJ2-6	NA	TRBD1	CASSLGTGVAGANVLTF	TGTGCCAGCAGCTTAGGTACAGGGGTGGCAGGGGCCAACGTCCTGACTTTC
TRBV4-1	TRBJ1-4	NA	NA	CASSLKSVPTNEKLFF	TGCGCCAGCAGCCTAAAGAGCGTCCCAACTAATGAAAAACTGTTTTTT
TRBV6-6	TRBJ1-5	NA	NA	CASNPSVSLAQHF	TGTGCCAGCAACCCGAGTGTCTCGTTGGCCCAGCATTTT
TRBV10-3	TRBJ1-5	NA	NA	CASKTDPNQPQHF	TGTGCCTCGAAGACAGACCCCAATCAGCCCCAGCATTTT
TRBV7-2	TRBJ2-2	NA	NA	CASSSIGTPLGELFF	TGTGCCAGCAGCAGCATCGGGACCCCTCTCGGGGAGCTGTTTTTT
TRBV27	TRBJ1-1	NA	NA	CASSLSGLREPAFF	TGTGCCAGCAGTTTATCCGGATTGAGGGAACCAGCTTTCTTT
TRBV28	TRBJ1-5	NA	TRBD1	CASSRTGGWQPQHF	TGTGCCAGCAGCAGGACAGGGGGCTGGCAGCCCCAGCATTTT
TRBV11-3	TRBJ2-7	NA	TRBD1	CASSLGGWTGVFEQYF	TGTGCCAGCAGCTTAGGGGGCTGGACAGGGGTATTCGAGCAGTACTTC
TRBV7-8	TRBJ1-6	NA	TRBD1	CASSTYRPGQALYNSPLHF	TGTGCCAGCAGCACTTACCGCCCAGGACAGGCGCTTTATAATTCACCCCTCCACTTT
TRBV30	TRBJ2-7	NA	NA	CASRGRSSYEQYF	TGTGCCTCCCGAGGCAGGAGCTCCTACGAGCAGTACTTC